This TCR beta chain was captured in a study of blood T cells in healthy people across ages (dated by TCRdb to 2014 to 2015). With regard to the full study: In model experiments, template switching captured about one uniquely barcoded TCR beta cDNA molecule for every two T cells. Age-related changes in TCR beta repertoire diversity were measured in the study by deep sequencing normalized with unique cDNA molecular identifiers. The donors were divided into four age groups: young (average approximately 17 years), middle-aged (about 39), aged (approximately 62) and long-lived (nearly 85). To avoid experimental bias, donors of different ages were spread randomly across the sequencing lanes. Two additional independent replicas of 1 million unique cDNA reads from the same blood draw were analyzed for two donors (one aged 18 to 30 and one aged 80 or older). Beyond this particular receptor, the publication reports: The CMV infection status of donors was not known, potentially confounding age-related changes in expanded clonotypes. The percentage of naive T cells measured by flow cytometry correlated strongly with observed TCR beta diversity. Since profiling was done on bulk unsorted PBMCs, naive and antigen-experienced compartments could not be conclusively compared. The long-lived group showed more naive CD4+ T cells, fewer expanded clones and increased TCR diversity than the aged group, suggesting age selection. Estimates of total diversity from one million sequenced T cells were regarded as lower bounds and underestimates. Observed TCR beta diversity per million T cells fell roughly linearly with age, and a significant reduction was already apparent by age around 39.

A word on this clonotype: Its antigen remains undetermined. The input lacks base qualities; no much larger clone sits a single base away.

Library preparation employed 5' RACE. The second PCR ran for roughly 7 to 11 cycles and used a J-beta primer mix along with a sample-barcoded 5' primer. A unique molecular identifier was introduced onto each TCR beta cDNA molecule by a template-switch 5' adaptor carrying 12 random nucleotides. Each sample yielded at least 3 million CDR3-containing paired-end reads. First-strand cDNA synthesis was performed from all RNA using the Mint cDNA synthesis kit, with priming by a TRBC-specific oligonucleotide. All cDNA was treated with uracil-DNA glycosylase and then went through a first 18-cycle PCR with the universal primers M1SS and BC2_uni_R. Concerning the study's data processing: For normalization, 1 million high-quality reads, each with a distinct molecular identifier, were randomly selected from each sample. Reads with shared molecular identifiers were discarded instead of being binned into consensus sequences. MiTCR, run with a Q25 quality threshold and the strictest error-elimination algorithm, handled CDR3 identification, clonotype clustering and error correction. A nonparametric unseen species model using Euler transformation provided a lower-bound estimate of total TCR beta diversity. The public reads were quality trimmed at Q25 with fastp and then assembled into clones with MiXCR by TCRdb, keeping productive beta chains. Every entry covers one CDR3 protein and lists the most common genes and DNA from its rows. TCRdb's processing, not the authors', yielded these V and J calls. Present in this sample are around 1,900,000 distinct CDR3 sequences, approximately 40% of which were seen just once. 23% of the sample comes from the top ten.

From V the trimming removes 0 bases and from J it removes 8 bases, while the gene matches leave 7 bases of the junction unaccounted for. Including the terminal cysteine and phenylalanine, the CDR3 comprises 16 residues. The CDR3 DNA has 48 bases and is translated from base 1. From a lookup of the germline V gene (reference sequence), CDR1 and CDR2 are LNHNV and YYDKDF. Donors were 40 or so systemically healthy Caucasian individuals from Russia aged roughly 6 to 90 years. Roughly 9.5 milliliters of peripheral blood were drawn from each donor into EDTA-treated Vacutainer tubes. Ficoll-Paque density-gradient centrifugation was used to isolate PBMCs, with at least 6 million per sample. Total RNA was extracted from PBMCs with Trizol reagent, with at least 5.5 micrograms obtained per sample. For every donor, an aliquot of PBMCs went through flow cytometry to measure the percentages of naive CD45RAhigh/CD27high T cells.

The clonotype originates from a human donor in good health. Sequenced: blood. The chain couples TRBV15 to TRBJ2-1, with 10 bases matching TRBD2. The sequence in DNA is TGTGCCACCAGCAGAGAACTAGCGGGGCCGAGCGATGAGCAGTTCTTC. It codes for CATSRELAGPSDEQFF.